This TCR beta chain was sequenced during a study of T cell responses to AZD1222 COVID-19 vaccine. Produced via immunoSEQ multiplex PCR; TCRdb's table is partial and in-frame only. Of 59,000 or so clones in the sample, about 81% were seen once. Germline V CDR1 and CDR2: ENHRY, SYGVKD. The CDR3 consists of 13 residues. V lost 6 bases and J lost 6, with 14 bases in between. On this clone itself: Its target is unknown.

Regarding the study as a whole: Most donors were white British and more were female, and clonal diversity was possibly underestimated. The span of vaccine-associated CD4 TCRs extended across spike, with dominance at 160-218 and 743-854. Unmutated regions of variants are reportedly targeted by nearly half of spike-specific TCRs.

The source of this sequence is an adult in good health. The source material was peripheral blood, sampled on day 0 of AZD1222 vaccination. This rearrangement joins TRBV10-3 to TRBJ1-1; D unresolved. The chain's CDR3 is CAIRRFGDSEAFF. The CDR3, as DNA: TGTGCCATCAGAAGATTCGGGGATTCTGAAGCTTTCTTT.